The present T cell receptor (beta chain) was sequenced within a study of monozygotic twins with inflammatory bowel disease (dated 2019 in TCRdb). Regarding the research as a whole: The complete study included around 30 monozygotic twin pairs: 19 IBD-discordant Danish pairs and nine German pairs, of which four were IBD-concordant and five were IBD-discordant. Disease-associated traits were sought mainly through comparisons between IBD patients and their genetically identical healthy co-twins within discordant pairs. Each individual had, on average, about 151 000 unique TCRalpha sequences and 181 000 unique TCRbeta sequences available for analysis. What the research found in general, with its limitations: The analysis was unable to tell apart different T cell subtypes. Fewer clonotypes were shared with other individuals by IBD patients than by healthy twins, most markedly in patients showing signs of disease activity. Repertoire similarity did not differ between concordant and discordant twins, which could be due to limited statistical power. Measured by the inverse Simpson index, TCRbeta repertoire diversity was lower in IBD patients than in their healthy co-twins. No single strong signal or clonotype linked to IBD turned up in the results, so the idea that one exists was not supported. Differing immunosuppressive treatments among patients may have added background noise and inter-individual variability to the repertoires.

Receptor libraries were prepared by 5' RACE. The input for every TCR library was 3500 ng of total RNA. cDNA was synthesized with SMARTScribe reverse transcriptase in eight separate reactions per sample. During cDNA synthesis, template switching introduced unique molecular identifiers that contained a 6-nucleotide sample barcode. TCRalpha and TCRbeta cDNA was amplified by two nested PCRs of approximately 17 and 9 cycles, with bead purification after each PCR. Before amplification, cDNA was treated with uracil DNA-glycosylase and purified using the QIAquick PCR purification kit. The second PCR was the step at which Illumina TruSeq-compatible adapters and sample-specific barcodes were added. TapeStation and Qubit were used to check library quality and concentration, and roughly 5 ng of each library went into the pool. The pooled libraries were sequenced with 2 x 100 bp reads and custom sequencing primers on an Illumina HiSeq2500 single-index Rapid Run. The authors' pipeline ran thus. MiGEC version 1.2.6 was used for UMI-based consensus assembly, which corrected PCR and sequencing errors. MiXCR version 2.1.1 was used to carry out V(D)J alignment, clonotype assembly and CDR3 extraction. To normalise gene usage, clonotype sharing and MAIT/NKT TCR abundance, the top 1000, 10 000 and 20 000 clonotypes in each sample were analysed. Diversity was computed as the inverse Simpson index with the vegan R package after downsampling to 27 000 UMIs. Paired Mann-Whitney U tests were applied to discordant twin pairs, and Benjamini-Hochberg correction was used for multiple testing. The reads were reprocessed in TCRdb, with one entry per CDR3 protein sequence and no accompanying DNA. The V and J calls were determined by TCRdb, not by the authors. The table kept for this sample lists some 160,000 distinct CDR3 sequences. The top ten constitute 6.5% to 9% of the sample.

From each donor, an approximately 2.4 ml peripheral blood sample was collected into PAXgene tubes and kept at -80 degrees C. Without T cell sorting, total RNA was isolated from whole blood using the PAXgene blood miRNA kit on an automated QIAcube. Peripheral blood from monozygotic twin pairs, either concordant or discordant for inflammatory bowel disease, underwent deep TCRalpha and TCRbeta repertoire profiling that used unique molecular barcoding. Smoking habits were recorded for all twin pairs, and each individual was classified as a current, former or never smoker. The germline V gene specifies ENHRY as CDR1 and SYGVKD as CDR2. Its CDR3 holds 14 amino acids, cysteine through phenylalanine. DNA for this receptor is not on file. Of note for this clonotype: What antigen it recognizes has not been identified.

The sequencing input was blood. The chain was built from TRBV10-3 and TRBJ1-5; TCRdb gives TRBD1 as the D gene, but with no DNA this cannot be confirmed. This sequence was found in a human donor with ulcerative colitis or Crohn's disease, or a healthy co-twin of an affected twin (not recorded which). CDR3 protein: CAISGDRSNQPQHF.